The following is a T cell receptor (beta chain) sequence with its context. The limits of the CDR3 on the DNA are not certain, so only TCRdb's listed CDR3 is given. The data stem from a study of glioma-infiltrating T cells. Amplification of TCR alpha and beta CDR3 regions from RNA used iRepertoire nested multiplex PCR. TCRdb redid the calling of the multiplex PCR reads with MiXCR, one entry per CDR3 protein. The sample yields more than 95,000 distinct CDR3 sequences, under 30% seen once. Germline V gene data show CDR1 as MDHEN and CDR2 as SYDVKM. The CDR3 comprises 21 residues, both ends counted. The chain joins TRBV28 to TRBJ2-5; the D segment call TRBD2 is taken from the table without a DNA check. The sequence was obtained from a human donor with low-grade glioma or glioblastoma, undergoing nonglioma brain surgery, or in good health (not recorded which). The sequencing input was glioma tissue, nonneoplastic brain tissue, or PBMCs (not recorded which). CDR3 amino acids: CASSFYICSARLAGGLETQYF.